Below are 13 T cell receptor beta chains sequenced from a single sample in a study of blood T cell repertoires in COVID-19 (dated by TCRdb to about 2020). Libraries came from the immunoSEQ multiplex PCR assay. TCRdb stores this immuneACCESS table with in-frame sequences only. Part of the clones is absent; in the studies checked, under half of the shortfall reflects unresolved V genes, and no reason is known for the rest. Recorded for this sample are 220,000 or so clones; 70% to 85% of them occurred a single time. In total, the top ten clones hold approximately 1.9% of the sample. The sequenced sample consisted of peripheral blood. All receptors derive from a woman at least 80 years old with acute or convalescent COVID-19.

CDR3 amino acids: CASSQGLRTSGSNEQFF. Written as DNA, the CDR3 is TGTGCCAGCAGCCAAGGCTTGCGGACTAGCGGGAGCAATGAGCAGTTCTTC. V is TRBV3-1 (or the pseudogene TRBV3-2) and J is TRBJ2-1, with 13 nucleotides matching TRBD2. The germline gives CDR1 LGHDT, CDR2 YNNKEL (reference sequence). This CDR3 is built from 17 residues. Trimming cost V 1 base and J 6 bases; bases outside gene matches: 6.

The sample holds a few counts of this clone. This chain joins TRBV7-6 and TRBJ1-6, with 8 bases matching TRBD1. From germline, CDR1 is SGHVS and CDR2 FNYEAQ. The ends lost 5 bases at V and 8 bases at J; junction bases unmatched: 8. The CDR3 consists of 15 residues. The CDR3 here is CASSLLGQGDSPLHF. The CDR3 DNA reads as TGTGCCAGCAGCCTATTAGGACAGGGAGATTCACCCCTCCACTTT.

For the CDR3, the DNA is TGTGCCAGTAGTGCCTCTAGCGGGAGGAGGAACGAGCAGTACTTC. Its translation: CASSASSGRRNEQYF. The chain couples TRBV19 to TRBJ2-7, with 11 bases fitting TRBD2. CDR1 and CDR2 (germline): LNHDA, SQIVND (reference sequence). The J segment lost 5 bases and the V segment lost 5 bases, leaving 8 bases of the junction unmatched. CDR3 length: 15 residues.

The CDR3 nucleotides are TGTGCCAGCTCACCACCCTCAGCAGGGGCGAACACCGGGGAGCTGTTTTTT. It yields the protein CASSPPSAGANTGELFF. The chain is built from TRBV18 and TRBJ2-2; possibly TRBD1 for D (6 bases). Trimming left V 0 bases short and J 0 bases short, with 11 bases between. The CDR3 is 17 residues long. Germline V gene data show CDR1 as KGHSH and CDR2 as LQKENI.

The rearrangement joins TRBV28 to TRBJ2-7, with TRBD2 matching over 7 bases. Germline assignment: CDR1 MDHEN and CDR2 SYDVKM. V shed 7 bases, J shed 7 bases, and the junction held 16 bases outside the gene matches. CDR3 size: 15 residues. DNA for the CDR3: TGTGCCAGCACCCCCAGGGCGGGAGCAGTCCGGGAGCAGTACTTC. Its protein product is CASTPRAGAVREQYF.

The chain combines TRBV11-3 with TRBJ2-7; no clear D gene. This CDR3 has 8 residues. Germline CDR1 SGHNT, CDR2 YENEEA. CDR3 region: CIMYEQYF. CDR3 nucleotide sequence: TGTATAATGTACGAGCAGTACTTC.

This sequence joins TRBV2 and TRBJ2-3, with 7 bases lining up with TRBD1. Germline loops: CDR1 SNHLY, CDR2 FYNNEI. CDR3 length equals 14 residues. The trim removed 7 bases at V and 2 bases at J, leaving 6 bases unmatched. CDR3 sequence (DNA): TGTGCCAGCAAGCACAGGGGAGTCACAGATACGCAGTATTTT. This encodes CASKHRGVTDTQYF. Combining the CDR3 with reference TRBV2 and TRBJ2-3 gives the whole variable domain EPEVTQTPSHQVTQMGQEVILRCVPISNHLYFYWYRQILGQKVEFLVSFYNNEISEKSEIFDDQFSVERPDGSNFTLKIRSTKLEDSAMYFCASKHRGVTDTQYFGPGTRLTVL.

This clone has a handful of counts. The CDR3 nucleotides read TGTGCCAGCAGTTCCCCTACTAGCGGTACCTACGAGCAGTACTTC. As protein: CASSSPTSGTYEQYF. The rearrangement joins TRBV27 to TRBJ2-7, with 8 bases identical to TRBD2. This CDR3 has 15 amino acids. Trimming removed 4 bases from V and 2 bases from J; junction bases left unmatched: 7. Germline CDR1 MNHEY, CDR2 SMNVEV (reference sequence).

The genes are TRBV29-1 and TRBJ1-2, with D perhaps matching TRBD1 (6 bases). V was pared by 3 bases and J by 0 bases, with 14 bases between. Germline loops: CDR1 SQVTM, CDR2 ANQGSEA. The CDR3 length is 15 residues. The CDR3: CSVERRGPSNYGYTF. CDR3 nucleotide sequence: TGCAGCGTTGAGCGGCGGGGGCCCTCTAACTATGGCTACACCTTC.

The chain carries TRBV7-9 and TRBJ1-2, with D possibly matching TRBD1 (6 bases). CDR1 and CDR2 from the germline V gene are SEHNR and FQNEAQ (reference sequence). V dropped 5 bases and J dropped 4 bases, with 20 bases sitting between them. The CDR3 spans 16 residues. The CDR3 loop is CASSPSVRGWGYGYTF. The CDR3 DNA is TGTGCCAGCAGCCCCTCGGTCAGGGGATGGGGCTATGGCTACACCTTC.

V usage is TRBV30 and J usage is TRBJ1-6; 7 nucleotides agree with TRBD1. V gave up 3 bases and J gave up 5 bases; unmatched junction bases: 4. There are 14 residues in the CDR3. Germline CDR1 GTSNPN, CDR2 SVGIG (reference sequence). The CDR3 loop is CAWSPGTDNSPLHF. The CDR3 DNA sequence: TGTGCCTGGAGCCCAGGGACAGATAATTCACCCCTCCACTTT. The full variable domain, in which reference TRBV30 and TRBJ1-6 provide the parts outside the CDR3, is SQTIHQWPATLVQPVGSPLSLECTVEGTSNPNLYWYRQAAGRGLQLLFYSVGIGQISSEVPQNLSASRPQDRQFILSSKKLLLSDSGFYLCAWSPGTDNSPLHFGNGTRLTVT.

The DNA for the CDR3 is TGTGCCAGCAGCCAAGCTAGGGGATTGAACACTGAAGCTTTCTTT. It is translated as CASSQARGLNTEAFF. V gene TRBV3-1 (or the pseudogene TRBV3-2) combines with J gene TRBJ1-1; D possibly corresponds to TRBD1 (5 bases). Germline V CDR1 and CDR2: LGHDT, YNNKEL (reference sequence). CDR3 size: 15 residues. Trimming removed 1 base from V and 0 bases from J, with 9 bases in between.

This chain uses TRBV28 with TRBJ2-3, with D unresolved. Germline V lookup: CDR1 MDHEN, CDR2 SYDVKM. The CDR3 runs to 16 residues. V shed 3 bases and J shed 4 bases, with 17 bases lying between them. CDR3 nucleotides: TGTGCCAGCAGTTTCGCCGGCGGAGCGCCGTCAGATACGCAGTATTTT. This sequence encodes CASSFAGGAPSDTQYF.